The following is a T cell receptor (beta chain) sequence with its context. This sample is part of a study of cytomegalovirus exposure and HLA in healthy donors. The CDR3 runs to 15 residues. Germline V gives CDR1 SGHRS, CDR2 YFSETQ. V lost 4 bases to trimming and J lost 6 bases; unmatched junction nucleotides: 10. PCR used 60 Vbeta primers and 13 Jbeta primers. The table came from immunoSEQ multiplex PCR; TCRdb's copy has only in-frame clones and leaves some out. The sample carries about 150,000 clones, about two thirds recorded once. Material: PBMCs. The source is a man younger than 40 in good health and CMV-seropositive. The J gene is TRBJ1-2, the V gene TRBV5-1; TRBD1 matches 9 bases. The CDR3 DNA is TGCGCCAGCAGCAGAGGGGACAGGGAGGTTGATGGCTACACCTTC. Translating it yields CASSRGDREVDGYTF.